The entry below gives a single T cell receptor beta chain sequence along with its context. The CDR3 runs 15 residues. Germline V CDR1 and CDR2: MNHEY, SVGEGT. V shed 5 bases and J 7 bases; nucleotides not matched to a gene: 8. This entry is derived from a study of blood T cell repertoires in COVID-19. In the study overall: Whether acute or convalescent, the COVID-19 samples came from the United States, Italy and Spain. T cells, B-cell-depleted T cells, or PBMCs supplied cDNA or gDNA.

Patients from Seattle were sampled longitudinally, starting during active infection. Per the original methods: Amplified reference gene primers provided the basis for estimating nucleated cell counts. Produced via immunoSEQ multiplex PCR; TCRdb's table is partial and in-frame only. That table is the source of V, J and clone size, and D and trimming were worked out from the DNA. Of about 190,000 clones listed, roughly 88% were seen once; the top ten hold 6.5% to 7.5%. The receptor comes from an elderly man with COVID-19, enrolled during active disease. The sample consisted of peripheral blood. The chain couples TRBV6-2 or TRBV6-3 to TRBJ2-1; 10 positions match TRBD2. CDR3 nucleotide sequence: TGTGCCAGCAGTCCCCTAGCGGGGGCGGGGAATGAGCAGTTCTTC. Protein sequence: CASSPLAGAGNEQFF.